This TCR beta chain was retrieved from a study of T cell changes during pregnancy in multiple sclerosis. Produced via immunoSEQ multiplex PCR; TCRdb's table is partial and in-frame only. The data contain around 45,000 clones, approximately 90% of them singletons. With 1 base removed from V and 10 bases from J, the gap between germline ends came to 17 bases. CDR1 PRHDT and CDR2 FYEKMQ come from the germline V gene (reference sequence). This CDR3 region has 14 residues. This chain links TRBV13 with TRBJ2-7; possible D gene TRBD1, 6 bases. The material was CD8+ T cells from peripheral blood mononuclear cells, obtained in the second trimester of pregnancy. This TCR was sampled from a female donor with multiple sclerosis, enrolled in a pregnancy study. CDR3 nucleotides: TGTGCCAGCAGCTTAGAGAGGGACACGTATGGCCAGTACTTC. Translated, it gives CASSLERDTYGQYF.